The subject of this entry is one T cell receptor (beta chain). V lost 0 bases to trimming and J lost 4 bases; unmatched junction nucleotides: 12. Per germline, CDR1 LGHNA and CDR2 YNFKEQ. The CDR3 has 18 residues. The sample originates from a study of patients and donors after allogeneic stem cell transplantation. One entry per CDR3 protein, called by TCRdb with MiXCR from the RT-PCR reads. The sample has roughly 880,000 distinct CDR3 sequences, under 20% seen once. Specimen: blood, either unsorted or a sorted T cell fraction (not recorded which). This rearrangement joins TRBV4-2 to TRBJ2-7; TRBD2 matches 10 bases. The receptor was derived from a human donor who was either an allogeneic HSCT recipient or a stem cell or donor lymphocyte infusion donor (not recorded which). It is not recorded whose cells these are; they may come from a transplant donor. CDR3 in amino acids: CASSQDRPGTSESYEQYF. Here the CDR3 DNA reads TGTGCCAGCAGCCAAGACCGTCCCGGGACTAGCGAGTCATACGAGCAGTACTTC.